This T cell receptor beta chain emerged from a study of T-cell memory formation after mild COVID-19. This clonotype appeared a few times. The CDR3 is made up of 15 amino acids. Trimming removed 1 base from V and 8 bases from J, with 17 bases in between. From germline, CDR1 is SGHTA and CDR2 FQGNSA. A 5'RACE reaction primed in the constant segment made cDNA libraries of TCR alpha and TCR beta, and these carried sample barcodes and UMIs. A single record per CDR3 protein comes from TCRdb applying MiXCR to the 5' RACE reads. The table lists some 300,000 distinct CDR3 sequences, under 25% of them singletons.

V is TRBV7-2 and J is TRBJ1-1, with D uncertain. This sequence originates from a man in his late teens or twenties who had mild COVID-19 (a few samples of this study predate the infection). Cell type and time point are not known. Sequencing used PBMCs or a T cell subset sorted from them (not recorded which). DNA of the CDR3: TGTGCCAGCAGCTTAGTCCACAGCCCGGACGGAGAAGCTTTCTTT. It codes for CASSLVHSPDGEAFF.